These T cell receptor beta chains were read from a single sample in a study of regulatory T cells in long-lasting Graves disease. Via MiXCR, TCRdb re-called the multiplex PCR reads, giving one row per CDR3 protein. The table records a few hundred thousand distinct CDR3 sequences, roughly a quarter of them present only once. The sample in question was peripheral blood mononuclear cells (PBMCs), obtained when the disease was refractory, from a patient treated with antithyroid drugs. Source of these receptors: a female donor with Graves disease. CDR3s include the opening cysteine and the closing phenylalanine or tryptophan. D genes are given only for firm matches. Only part of the rows carry a size: once, few, many, or a class if the clone is expanded.

D gene,clone size,J gene,V gene,CDR3 DNA,CDR3 protein
NA,NA,TRBJ2-7,TRBV20-1,TGCAGTGCTAGTCGACCGGGAGCTCGGGAGCAGTACTTC,CSASRPGAREQYF
NA,many,TRBJ2-7,TRBV12-3/TRBV12-4,TGTGCCAGCAGTAGACAGGAGTGGGAGCAGTACTTC,CASSRQEWEQYF
NA,once,TRBJ2-5,TRBV7-9,TGTGCCAGCAGCTCGGACACCTTAGAGACCCAGTACTTC,CASSSDTLETQYF
NA,NA,TRBJ2-3,TRBV7-2,TGCGCCAGCAGCTCAGCCGGGAGCAACACAGATACGCAGTATTTT,CASSSAGSNTDTQYF
TRBD1,many,TRBJ2-5,TRBV11-2,TGTGCCAGCAGATACAACCCGGACAGGGAAAACCCAGAGACCCAGTACTTC,CASRYNPDRENPETQYF
TRBD1,many,TRBJ1-4,TRBV6-9,TGTGCCAGCAGTTACACCTCGACAGGGTTGGGCGAAAAACTGTTTTTT,CASSYTSTGLGEKLFF
TRBD2,many,TRBJ2-5,TRBV14,TGTGCCAGCAGCCAAGAATGGACTAGCTTGGAGACCCAGTACTTC,CASSQEWTSLETQYF
NA,once,TRBJ2-3,TRBV5-1,TGCGCCAGCAGCTTGCCTCCAGAGTCTCATACGCAGTATTTT,CASSLPPESHTQYF
TRBD2,NA,TRBJ2-5,TRBV7-2,TGTGCCAGCAGCCCCCCCAGGGCGGGGGTGGAGACCCAGTACTTC,CASSPPRAGVETQYF
NA,few,TRBJ2-7,TRBV7-9,TGTGCCAGCAGCTTAATCGGTGGCTACGAGCAGTACTTC,CASSLIGGYEQYF
NA,many,TRBJ1-1,TRBV7-2,TGTGCCAGCAGCTTAGCTTACAGAGGAGCTTTCTTT,CASSLAYRGAFF
NA,many,TRBJ1-3,TRBV2,TGTGCCAGCCGCTCGGAAACTCTTGGAAACACCATATATTTT,CASRSETLGNTIYF
TRBD2,many,TRBJ2-5,TRBV11-2,TGTGCCAGCAGCTTAGGGGGGCTAGCGGGGTACAAAGAGACCCAGTACTTC,CASSLGGLAGYKETQYF
TRBD2,NA,TRBJ2-2,TRBV7-9,TGTGCCAGCAGCTTAGATGGACTAGCAAACACCGGGGAGCTGTTTTTT,CASSLDGLANTGELFF
NA,NA,TRBJ1-3,TRBV14,TGTGCCAGCAGCCAAGCGGCCAGGACGCGAGGAAACACCATATATTTT,CASSQAARTRGNTIYF
NA,NA,TRBJ1-3,TRBV3-1,TGTGCCAGCAGCCAAGAGGGGTCTGGAAACACCATATATTTT,CASSQEGSGNTIYF
TRBD1,NA,TRBJ2-5,TRBV12-3/TRBV12-4,TGTGCCAGCAGCACCAGGACAGGGTCCTCGGAGACCCAGTACTTC,CASSTRTGSSETQYF
NA,NA,TRBJ1-1,TRBV20-1,TGCAGTGCAACGAACACACGGCAAATGAACACTGAAGCTTTCTTT,CSATNTRQMNTEAFF
NA,many,TRBJ1-6,TRBV2,TGTGCCAGTAGAACCGGGACGGTTAATAATTCACCCCTCCACTTT,CASRTGTVNNSPLHF
NA,few,TRBJ1-1,TRBV19,TGTGCCAGGGTCCGGGGCCGGAACACTGAAGCTTTCTTT,CARVRGRNTEAFF
NA,NA,TRBJ1-5,TRBV6-2/TRBV6-3,TGTGCCACCCGACATGGCAATCAGCCCCAGCATTTT,CATRHGNQPQHF
TRBD1,few,TRBJ2-7,TRBV7-9,TGTGCCAGCAGCTTAGGGGACAGCCGCTACGAGCAGTACTTC,CASSLGDSRYEQYF
NA,many,TRBJ2-7,TRBV5-1,TGCGCCAGCAGCTTGGATCGACAGTCCTACGAGCAGTACTTC,CASSLDRQSYEQYF
TRBD2,many,TRBJ2-7,TRBV28,TGTGCCAGCAGCCGAGGTAGGGTAGCGGGTTCCTACGAGCAGTACTTC,CASSRGRVAGSYEQYF
NA,many,TRBJ1-5,TRBV3-2,TGTGCCAGCAGCCCGAGGGGGGGGGCAAATGTGCCCCAGCATTTT,CASSPRGGANVPQHF
TRBD2,NA,TRBJ2-6,TRBV7-2,TGTGCCAGCAGCTCCCCTCACACCGCTGGACTAGCGGGAGTATCTGGGGCCAACGTCCTGACTTTC,CASSSPHTAGLAGVSGANVLTF
TRBD1,NA,TRBJ1-1,TRBV20-1,TGCAGTGCTAGAGTATCTGGGACAGGGAGAGCTGAAGCTTTCTTT,CSARVSGTGRAEAFF
NA,NA,TRBJ1-1,TRBV18,TGTGCCAGCTCACCGAGGGCCTTGGGCACTGAAGCTTTCTTT,CASSPRALGTEAFF
NA,many,TRBJ1-2,TRBV12-3/TRBV12-4,TGTGCCAGCAGTTTGAGCGTAGTTCTGCGCTATGGCTACACCTTC,CASSLSVVLRYGYTF
NA,many,TRBJ2-5,TRBV2,TGTGCCAGCACTTCGGGTATCCTGGCCCCAGAGACCCAGTACTTC,CASTSGILAPETQYF
NA,few,TRBJ2-7,TRBV3-1,TGTGCCAGCAGCATATATCAGGGCTACGAGCAGTACTTC,CASSIYQGYEQYF
TRBD2,many,TRBJ2-5,TRBV20-1,TGCAGTGCTAGAGGGACTAGCGGGGAGACCCAGTACTTC,CSARGTSGETQYF
NA,few,TRBJ1-2,TRBV29-1,TGCAGCGTTGCCGGGACTAACTATGGCTACACCTTC,CSVAGTNYGYTF
NA,few,TRBJ2-7,TRBV7-9,TGTGCCAGCAGCGAGGGGCAGCCCTTTCCCTACGAGCAGTACTTC,CASSEGQPFPYEQYF
NA,once,TRBJ2-7,TRBV28,TGTGCCAGCTCGAACAGGGTGTCCTACGAGCAGTGCTTC,CASSNRVSYEQCF
NA,NA,TRBJ1-1,TRBV19,TGTGCCAGTAAGCTGACACTCGGGGGATACACTGAAGCTTTCTTT,CASKLTLGGYTEAFF
NA,NA,TRBJ2-5,TRBV6-2/TRBV6-3,TGTGCCAGCAGTTACGCCGAAGGAAAGACCCAGTACTTC,CASSYAEGKTQYF
NA,few,TRBJ1-5,TRBV3-1,TGTGCCAGCAGCCCGGGGCGGGGCAGGGGATTTCCTCAGCCCCAGCATTTT,CASSPGRGRGFPQPQHF
NA,NA,TRBJ1-5,TRBV20-1,TGCAGTGCTAGAGTTACAGCGCAGCCCCAGCATTTT,CSARVTAQPQHF
TRBD1,many,TRBJ2-7,TRBV2,TGTGCCAGCAGGGGACAGATGACCTACGAGCAGTACTTC,CASRGQMTYEQYF
NA,NA,TRBJ2-4,TRBV15,TGTGCCACCAGCCGTGGGACGGATCCCGTCACTCAGTACTTC,CATSRGTDPVTQYF
TRBD1,NA,TRBJ1-1,TRBV5-1,TGCGCCAGCAGCTTCGGCGACAGGGGGCGAGTGACTGAAGCTTTCTTT,CASSFGDRGRVTEAFF